This T cell receptor (beta chain) was sequenced during a study of cytomegalovirus exposure and HLA in healthy donors. This clone came up a few times. V dropped 2 bases and J dropped 7; count of bases not matched to a gene: 4. The germline V gene encodes CDR1 MRHNA and CDR2 SNTAGT. CDR3 length: 14 residues. PCR amplification relied on 60 Vbeta primers (plus 13 Jbeta primers). This table comes from immunoSEQ multiplex PCR, and its TCRdb copy is limited to in-frame clones, with some not included. This sample carries approximately 110,000 clones, around 80% of them seen once, and the ten largest clones take roughly 13%.

The chain recombines TRBV6-4 with TRBJ2-2, with 7 nucleotides matching TRBD2. Material: PBMCs. The sequence was obtained from a woman aged 60-75 years in good health and CMV-seropositive. The CDR3 sequence: CASSDRAGVGELFF. In nucleotides, the CDR3 is TGTGCCAGCAGTGACAGGGCGGGAGTCGGGGAGCTGTTTTTT.